This T cell receptor (beta chain) was retrieved from a study of blood T cell repertoires in COVID-19. In the study overall: Specimens from acute and convalescent COVID-19 originated in the United States, Italy and Spain. PBMCs, B-cell-depleted T cells, or T cells were the source of the cDNA or gDNA that made up the material.

The CDR3 is 15 amino acids. Germline V gives CDR1 MNHNS, CDR2 SASEGT. V lost 2 bases and J lost 6; bases outside the gene matches: 6. Original processing methods: Reference gene primer amplification in the assay estimated nucleated cell counts. Using immunoSEQ multiplex PCR, the repertoire was profiled, and TCRdb retains in-frame clones only, with some absent. V, J and clone size are those of that table, while D and trimming were read from the DNA. The table shows just under 150,000 clones, with roughly 87% occurring only once. Sequencing was done on a sample of peripheral blood. The chain recombines TRBV6-1 with TRBJ2-3, with 9 bases that match TRBD2. This TCR was sampled from a woman between 50 and 59 years old with acute or convalescent COVID-19. In DNA, the CDR3 is TGTGCCAGCAGTGAACAGGCTAGCGGGATGGATACGCAGTATTTT. It translates to CASSEQASGMDTQYF.